Listed below are T cell receptor beta chains from one sample, sequenced in a study of blood T cells in healthy people across ages. MiXCR, applied by TCRdb to the 5' RACE reads, yields one record per CDR3 protein. Counted here are hundreds of thousands of distinct CDR3 sequences, approximately 59% occurring once; the ten biggest clones make up 30% to 45%. Input material: blood. The origin of the receptors is a man aged 60 to 69 in good health. Each CDR3 is given with its conserved first and last residue. Clone size is not always given. Where it is, it says once, few, many or a class for expanded clones.

-	TRBV10-3	TRBJ2-6	CAISPTSGANVLTF
-	TRBV7-9	TRBJ2-1	CASSFLGVRNEQFF
-	TRBV2	TRBJ1-4	CATKDTNDEKLFF
-	TRBV5-1	-	CASSLTAGAYNEQYF
-	TRBV20-1	TRBJ1-2	CSARSRSGYYTF
few	TRBV3-1	TRBJ2-5	CASSQDRRSQETQYF
-	TRBV20-1	TRBJ2-3	CSAVLGGGPQKDTQYF
-	TRBV6-2/TRBV6-3	TRBJ2-3	CASGRAGTEDTQYF
-	TRBV7-2	TRBJ2-3	CASSSRTSGGVNTQYF
-	TRBV11-2	TRBJ2-1	CASNLLAMGNEQFF
few	TRBV21-1	-	CASSSTPYEQYF
-	TRBV29-1	TRBJ1-2	CSVGQYDYGYTF
-	TRBV7-9	TRBJ2-3	CASSVGERGGTQYF
-	TRBV28	TRBJ1-6	CSSRPSYNSPLHF
-	TRBV27	TRBJ2-1	CASSGTSGGPPYNEQFF
-	TRBV27	TRBJ2-3	CASSLTRADTQYF
-	TRBV5-1	TRBJ1-2	CASSLDGFGYYGYTF
few	TRBV7-9	TRBJ2-1	CASSLRAGPYNEQFF
-	TRBV20-1	TRBJ2-5	CSARRNQETQYF
-	TRBV20-1	-	CSAKGGGGLQETQYF
-	TRBV6-5	TRBJ1-1	CASSYGPGGNTEAFF